This T cell receptor (beta chain) was obtained from a study of T cells in Graves' hyperthyroidism and ophthalmopathy. The CDR3 contains 17 residues. CDR1 and CDR2 (germline): LNHDA, SQIVND (reference sequence). V dropped 6 bases and J dropped 5; count of bases not matched to a gene: 11. RNA transcripts were the template for amplifying TCR beta CDR3 regions. TCR CDR3 underwent first-round RT-PCR with the HTBI primer set. One entry per CDR3 protein, called by TCRdb with MiXCR from the multiplex PCR reads. The table shows 600,000 to 750,000 distinct CDR3 sequences, with roughly 17% occurring only once. This clonotype appeared many times.

This receptor was identified in a man aged 50 to 59 with Graves' hyperthyroidism. Material: blood. This chain connects TRBV19 to TRBJ2-5; 14 bases are shared with TRBD2. The CDR3 is CASSRGKTSGREETQYF. The CDR3, as DNA: TGTGCCAGTAGCCGAGGCAAGACTAGCGGGAGGGAGGAGACCCAGTACTTC.